The 32 T cell receptor beta chains reported below all come from one sample, sequenced in a study of CD8+ T cells in alopecia areata. Collection of lesional scalp punch biopsies and peripheral blood was performed in alopecia areata patients. TCR sequencing used cDNA made by reverse transcription of extracted RNA. Generated by immunoSEQ multiplex PCR, the TCRdb table keeps only in-frame clones and is missing some. Here the sample spans thousands of clones, roughly 67% being singletons. The source material was skin, sampled at week 0. All receptors come from a human donor with alopecia areata.

CDR3 coding DNA: TGTGCCAGCAGCTTAGGAACCACGGGCAATGAGCAGTTCTTC. The encoded protein is CASSLGTTGNEQFF. The V gene is TRBV7-2, the J gene TRBJ2-1; the D is unclear. The CDR3 totals 14 residues. V lost 1 base and J lost 6, with 10 bases in between. The germline gives CDR1 SGHTA, CDR2 FQGNSA.

This chain links TRBV19 with TRBJ1-5; D gene uncertain. The CDR3 is made up of 15 amino acids. V was pared by 0 bases and J by 2 bases, with 8 bases between. Germline V gene data show CDR1 as LNHDA and CDR2 as SQIVND (reference sequence). CDR3 sequence reads: CASSIDAGGNQPQHF. The CDR3 bases are TGTGCCAGTAGTATAGATGCAGGAGGCAATCAGCCCCAGCATTTT.

This clone turned up a few times. This sequence joins TRBV6-6 and TRBJ2-5; 11 bases map to TRBD1. The end of the DNA is better explained by TRBJ2-7, so the J call may be wrong. Germline CDR1 MNHNY, CDR2 SVGAGI (reference sequence). The CDR3 covers 14 residues. The CDR3 is CASRGTGGVYEQYF. The CDR3 nucleotides are TGTGCCAGCAGGGGGACAGGGGGGGTCTACGAGCAGTACTTC.

This clone was recorded a few times. The J gene is TRBJ2-7, the V gene TRBV6-1, with 9 bases matching TRBD2. This CDR3 has 15 residues. CDR1 is MNHNS, CDR2 SASEGT, per germline. The trim removed 2 bases at V and 2 bases at J, leaving 4 bases unmatched. The DNA for the CDR3 is TGTGCCAGCAGTGAAAGCGGGAGGTCTACCTACGAGCAGTACTTC. Protein sequence: CASSESGRSTYEQYF.

This clone was observed a single time. This chain links TRBV28 with TRBJ2-5; D possibly uses TRBD1 or TRBD2 (5 bases each). Germline V lookup: CDR1 MDHEN, CDR2 SYDVKM. This CDR3 spans 13 amino acids. Trimming pared 5 bases from V and 8 bases from J, leaving 15 bases between. The chain's CDR3 is CASSEGPKRTQYF. CDR3 DNA: TGTGCCAGCAGTGAGGGACCCAAGAGAACCCAGTACTTC. The full variable domain, with the rest looked up from reference TRBV28 and TRBJ2-5, is DVKVTQSSRYLVKRTGEKVFLECVQDMDHENMFWYRQDPGLGLRLIYFSYDVKMKEKGDIPEGYSVSREKKERFSLILESASTNQTSMYLCASSEGPKRTQYFGPGTRLLVL.

This clone was seen a few times. The chain couples TRBV18 to TRBJ1-2, with TRBD1 matching 8 bases. V was clipped by 3 bases and J by 6 bases; unmatched bases: 6. The germline gives CDR1 KGHSH, CDR2 LQKENI. The CDR3 extends over 14 amino acids. The CDR3: CASSPTGEYNGYTF. CDR3 coding DNA: TGTGCCAGCTCACCGACAGGGGAGTATAATGGCTACACCTTC.

This chain links TRBV11-2 with TRBJ2-5; maybe TRBD2 (6 bases). Germline V gene sequence: CDR1 SGHAT, CDR2 FQNNGV. The CDR3 extends over 17 amino acids. Deletions cut 1 base from V and 1 base from J, with 16 bases between. The DNA for the CDR3 is TGTGCCAGCAGCTTAGGCTCGCCGGCGGGATCCCAAGAGACCCAGTACTTC. This sequence encodes CASSLGSPAGSQETQYF. Drawing the rest from reference TRBV11-2 and TRBJ2-5, the complete variable domain is EAGVAQSPRYKIIEKRQSVAFWCNPISGHATLYWYQQILGQGPKLLIQFQNNGVVDDSQLPKDRFSAERLKGVDSTLKIQPAKLEDSAVYLCASSLGSPAGSQETQYFGPGTRLLVL.

This chain connects TRBV5-6 to TRBJ2-5; perhaps TRBD2 as D (6 bases). The V end lost 2 bases, the J end lost 5 bases, and 10 bases lay between the germline ends. CDR3 length equals 13 residues. The germline CDR1 and CDR2 sequences are SGHDT and YYEEEE. CDR3 in DNA: TGTGCCAGCAGCTTCAGGAGCGGGGAGACCCAGTACTTC. Its protein product is CASSFRSGETQYF.

The chain joins TRBV6-6 to TRBJ1-5; D might be TRBD1 (5 bases). The CDR3 is 15 residues long. Trimming pared 4 bases from V and 2 bases from J, leaving 12 bases between. The V gene's germline CDR1 is MNHNY and CDR2 SVGAGI (reference sequence). The CDR3 DNA sequence: TGTGCCAGCAGTTCGGGGGGGATGGGCAATCAGCCCCAGCATTTT. The encoded protein is CASSSGGMGNQPQHF.

The chain employs TRBV27 and TRBJ2-3, with 9 bases fitting TRBD1. The ends lost 2 bases at V and 6 bases at J; junction bases unmatched: 0. Per germline, CDR1 MNHEY and CDR2 SMNVEV (reference sequence). The CDR3 spans 13 residues. The CDR3 loop reads CASSLDRGDTQYF. The CDR3 DNA reads TGTGCCAGCAGTTTAGACAGGGGGGATACGCAGTATTTT.

J is TRBJ2-1 and V is TRBV5-4; tentative D call: TRBD1 (5 bases). V was shortened by 1 base and J by 0 bases, with 11 bases between the two germline ends. Germline V CDR1 and CDR2: SGHNT, YYREEE (reference sequence). The CDR3 length is 16 residues. CDR3 nucleotide sequence: TGTGCCAGCAGCTTGCCCCGGCAGGGCTCCTACAATGAGCAGTTCTTC. Protein product: CASSLPRQGSYNEQFF.

J is TRBJ1-1 and V is TRBV6-6, with a tentative D call TRBD1 (5 bases). The V and J ends lost 7 bases and 4 bases respectively, with 13 bases between them. The CDR3 length is 13 residues. Germline V gene sequence: CDR1 MNHNY, CDR2 SVGAGI (reference sequence). The CDR3 loop reads CASMKFQGTEAFF. In DNA form, the CDR3 reads TGTGCCAGCATGAAGTTCCAGGGCACTGAAGCTTTCTTT.

This clone has only a few counts. This chain joins TRBV29-1 and TRBJ1-2; no reliable D call. Looked up from germline, CDR1 is SQVTM and CDR2 is ANQGSEA. Deletions cut 7 bases from V and 2 bases from J, with 14 bases between. The CDR3 covers 13 residues. DNA of the CDR3: TGCAGCGCCTCCAACGAAGAGAACTATGGCTACACCTTC. Its protein product is CSASNEENYGYTF.

The rearrangement uses TRBV11-3 and TRBJ2-6; D not resolved. The germline V gene encodes CDR1 SGHNT and CDR2 YENEEA. The CDR3 consists of 13 residues. V dropped 7 bases and J dropped 0 bases, with 4 bases sitting between them. The CDR3 loop is CASTFSGANVLTF. The CDR3 bases are TGTGCCAGCACCTTCTCTGGGGCCAACGTCCTGACTTTC.

The gene calls are TRBV5-4 and TRBJ2-1, with D tentatively TRBD2 (5 bases). The V gene's germline CDR1 is SGHNT and CDR2 YYREEE (reference sequence). This CDR3 spans 16 amino acids. V lost 4 bases and J 0 bases, leaving 14 bases between the germline ends. CDR3 nucleotide sequence: TGTGCCAGCAGCCAGGTGGACTTAGGCTCCTACAATGAGCAGTTCTTC. It encodes CASSQVDLGSYNEQFF.

The CDR3 nucleotides are TGTGCCAGCAGCCCCGCCGGGCTCCGGGATACGCAGTATTTT. Its protein product is CASSPAGLRDTQYF. J is TRBJ2-3 and V is TRBV5-4; D remains unclear. Germline CDR1 and CDR2: SGHNT and YYREEE (reference sequence). The germline V and J ends were trimmed by 4 bases and 6 bases, with 15 bases remaining between them. This CDR3 region has 14 residues.

The CDR3 DNA sequence: TGCGCCAGCAGCCAAGGGATCAGGGGGTCCTACGAGCAGTACTTC. This encodes CASSQGIRGSYEQYF. The V and J genes are TRBV4-1 and TRBJ2-7, with 7 positions matching TRBD1. The CDR3 runs to 15 residues. J was trimmed by 1 base and V by 1 base; bases with no gene match: 4. Germline CDR1 MGHRA, CDR2 YSYEKL.

V is TRBV28 and J is TRBJ2-3, with a possible D match to TRBD2 (6 bases). Trimming took 3 bases from V and 3 from J, leaving 25 bases between them. This CDR3 has 19 residues. Germline-derived CDR1 and CDR2 are MDHEN and SYDVKM. CDR3 loop: CASSFSDQLIAVVTDTQYF. Here the CDR3 DNA reads TGTGCCAGCAGTTTCTCCGACCAACTAATAGCGGTCGTTACAGATACGCAGTATTTT.

The chain joins TRBV14 to TRBJ2-5; TRBD1 or TRBD2 may be the D gene (6 bases each). Deletions cut 4 bases from V and 4 bases from J, with 13 bases between. The germline V gene has CDR1 SGHDN and CDR2 FVKESK. The CDR3 totals 14 residues. Written as DNA, the CDR3 is TGTGCCAGCAGCCGGCGGGACATCATAGAGACCCAGTACTTC. It encodes CASSRRDIIETQYF.

The chain uses TRBV6-4 and TRBJ2-3, with D possibly TRBD2 on 5 matching bases. CDR1 and CDR2 from the germline V gene are MRHNA and SNTAGT. This CDR3 region has 14 residues. The V end was cut by 2 bases, the J end by 2 bases, with 8 bases between. Written as DNA, the CDR3 is TGTGCCAGCAGTGACCCCGGGAACACAGATACGCAGTATTTT. Its protein is CASSDPGNTDTQYF.

The V gene is TRBV5-1, the J gene TRBJ2-5; either TRBD1 or TRBD2 may supply D (6 bases each). TRBJ2-7 matches the DNA end more closely, so the J call is doubtful. CDR3 length: 16 amino acids. Germline assignment: CDR1 SGHRS and CDR2 YFSETQ. The CDR3 loop is CASSPGAGTIGYEQYF. The CDR3 bases are TGCGCCAGCAGCCCAGGGGCGGGGACAATCGGGTACGAGCAGTACTTC.

V is TRBV4-1 and J is TRBJ2-6; 10 bases line up with TRBD1. Per the germline V gene, CDR1 is MGHRA and CDR2 is YSYEKL. The length of the CDR3 is 17 residues. Trimming took 4 bases from V and 0 from J; bases not matched to a gene: 3. In DNA form, the CDR3 reads TGCGCCAGCAGCCTGGGACAGGGGAGCTCTGGGGCCAACGTCCTGACTTTC. It translates to CASSLGQGSSGANVLTF.

The chain joins TRBV6-6 to TRBJ2-7, with D unclear. CDR3 length: 13 residues. CDR1 and CDR2 (germline): MNHNY, SVGAGI (reference sequence). Trimming removed 2 bases at V and 6 bases at J, with 11 bases between. The CDR3, as DNA: TGTGCCAGCAGTTACGTCGTACGGTCCGAGCAGTACTTC. This codes for CASSYVVRSEQYF.

This clone was recorded once. This sequence joins TRBV6-5 and TRBJ1-2; the D gene is possibly TRBD1 (5 bases). From germline, CDR1 is MNHEY and CDR2 SVGAGI. Trimming took 0 bases from V and 3 from J, leaving 11 bases between them. This CDR3 contains 15 residues. CDR3 amino acids: CASSYSGRGDYGYTF. CDR3 bases: TGTGCCAGCAGTTACTCGGGGCGGGGTGACTATGGCTACACCTTC.

The table lists this clone with a few counts. The chain combines TRBV11-2 with TRBJ1-1; D is ambiguous. From germline, CDR1 is SGHAT and CDR2 FQNNGV. V was cut by 1 base and J by 3 bases, with 9 bases left in between. The CDR3 spans 14 residues. The CDR3 sequence: CASSLAGRDTEAFF. CDR3 bases: TGTGCCAGCAGCTTAGCGGGGAGGGACACTGAAGCTTTCTTT.

This chain links TRBV2 with TRBJ1-5, with 7 bases lining up with TRBD1. Germline loops: CDR1 SNHLY, CDR2 FYNNEI. CDR3 length equals 17 residues. The J segment lost 3 bases and the V segment lost 0 bases, leaving 8 bases of the junction unmatched. The CDR3 loop reads CASSEAPGTVDNQPQHF. CDR3 coding DNA: TGTGCCAGCAGTGAAGCGCCCGGGACAGTTGACAATCAGCCCCAGCATTTT.

The chain has TRBV7-8 and TRBJ2-3; D possibly corresponds to TRBD2 (5 bases). Germline V lookup: CDR1 SGHVS, CDR2 FQNEAQ. The germline V and J ends were trimmed by 1 base and 2 bases, with 22 bases remaining between them. The CDR3 contains 19 residues. The CDR3: CASSLDRGPLVNPTDTQYF. As DNA, the CDR3 is TGTGCCAGCAGCTTAGATAGAGGGCCCTTAGTTAATCCCACAGATACGCAGTATTTT.

The chain has TRBV10-3 and TRBJ1-5; possible D gene TRBD1, 6 bases. The germline CDR1 and CDR2 sequences are ENHRY and SYGVKD. The CDR3 runs 13 residues. V was clipped by 8 bases and J by 3 bases, with 11 bases between them. The CDR3 nucleotides read TGTGCCATCTCCGGACAGTTCAATCAGCCCCAGCATTTT. Protein sequence: CAISGQFNQPQHF.

This chain uses TRBV28 with TRBJ2-7; 9 bases align to TRBD1. The CDR3 is made up of 16 amino acids. The J segment lost 4 bases and the V segment lost 5 bases, leaving 12 bases of the junction unmatched. The germline gives CDR1 MDHEN, CDR2 SYDVKM. The chain's CDR3 is CASSINRGRAEYEQYF. CDR3 bases: TGTGCCAGCAGTATAAACAGGGGGCGCGCAGAATACGAGCAGTACTTC.

The chain uses TRBV2 and TRBJ2-5; TRBD1 matches 9 bases. The closer fit of TRBJ2-7 to the DNA end suggests the J call may be wrong. Germline-derived CDR1 and CDR2 are SNHLY and FYNNEI. CDR3 size: 14 residues. The DNA for the CDR3 is TGTGCCAGCAACCAGGACAGGGGTCCAATCGAGCAGTACTTC. Amino acid sequence: CASNQDRGPIEQYF.

This chain uses TRBV5-5 with TRBJ1-5; no clear D gene. Germline values: CDR1 SGHKS, CDR2 YYEKEE (reference sequence). The CDR3 length is 16 residues. V dropped 4 bases and J dropped 4 bases, with 18 bases sitting between them. This CDR3 is CASSPERRARNQPQHF. The CDR3, as DNA: TGTGCCAGCAGCCCCGAGCGGAGGGCCCGTAATCAGCCCCAGCATTTT.

The rearrangement links TRBV2 to TRBJ2-1; D possibly corresponds to TRBD2 (6 bases). The V gene lost 5 bases and the J gene lost 12 bases, with 29 bases spanning the gap. Germline V gene data show CDR1 as SNHLY and CDR2 as FYNNEI. The CDR3 sequence is 17 residues long. The CDR3 DNA follows: TGTGCCAGCAGTATAACAGCGACTAGTCTATCAATTCGATTGCAGTTCTTC. As protein: CASSITATSLSIRLQFF. Variable domain in full (rest from reference TRBV2 and TRBJ2-1): EPEVTQTPSHQVTQMGQEVILRCVPISNHLYFYWYRQILGQKVEFLVSFYNNEISEKSEIFDDQFSVERPDGSNFTLKIRSTKLEDSAMYFCASSITATSLSIRLQFFGPGTRLTVL.